This T cell receptor beta chain was found in a study of shared clonotypes between healthy human individuals. Overall study: Per donor, three plates held CD4 naive cells, three held CD4 memory, two held CD8 naive and one held CD8 memory.

Details on this clone: As yet, its antigen is unknown.

At deep level, the assay was performed. Sequencing was performed with immunoSEQ multiplex PCR; in TCRdb, only in-frame clones are kept and a portion is missing. Of over a million clones in the sample, under 80% are singletons; the top ten hold about 1.5%. The CDR3 runs 15 residues. Study-level points and caveats: The expectation was that sequencing depth would affect clonotype sharing among donors.

This chain links TRBV21-1 with TRBJ1-2; the table's D call, TRBD1, has no DNA check behind it. TRBV21-1 is a recognized pseudogene. The TCR sequence derives from a man between 18 and 29 years old in good health. The sample comprised memory CD4+ T cells sorted from blood. The subset is: CD45RA-negative fraction. Written as DNA, the CDR3 is TGTGCCAGCAGCAAAGGTTGCCAGGGGGCGCGGGGCTACACCTTC. This translates into CASSKGCQGARGYTF.